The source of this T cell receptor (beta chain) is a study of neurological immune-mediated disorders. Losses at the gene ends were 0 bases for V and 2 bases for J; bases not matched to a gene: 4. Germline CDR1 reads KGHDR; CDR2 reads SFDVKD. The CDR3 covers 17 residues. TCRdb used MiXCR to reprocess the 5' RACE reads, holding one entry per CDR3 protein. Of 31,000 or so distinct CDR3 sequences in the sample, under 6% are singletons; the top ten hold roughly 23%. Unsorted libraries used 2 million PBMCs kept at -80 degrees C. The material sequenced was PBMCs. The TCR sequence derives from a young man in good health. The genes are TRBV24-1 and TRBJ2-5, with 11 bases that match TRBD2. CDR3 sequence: CATSDLASGGFQETQYF. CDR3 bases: TGTGCCACCAGTGATTTGGCTAGCGGGGGGTTTCAAGAGACCCAGTACTTC.